A single sample gave rise to the 8 T cell receptor beta chains below, sequenced in a study of T cell repertoires in cytomegalovirus infection. Which antigens these TCRs recognize remains unknown. In TCRdb, the reads were re-called with MiXCR into one record per CDR3 protein. Here the sample spans under 350,000 distinct CDR3 sequences, 22% being singletons. This specimen consisted of cultured PBMCs, obtained from culture after CMV antigen stimulation. The receptors originated from a human donor in good health (CMV status not recorded). Some clones in this sample may be carry-over from other donors' samples.

A few counts support this clonotype. The chain has TRBV4-2 and TRBJ2-1; D is unresolved. CDR1 is LGHNA and CDR2 is YNFKEQ in the germline V gene. The ends were cut back, 0 bases at V and 8 bases at J, with 5 bases in the middle. The CDR3 is 12 residues long. Here the CDR3 DNA reads TGTGCCAGCAGCCAAGATCGGGATGAGCAGTTCTTC. Translating gives CASSQDRDEQFF.

At least ten counts were recorded for this clonotype. This chain uses TRBV7-2 with TRBJ2-7; 9 bases are shared with TRBD1. Germline CDR1 reads SGHTA; CDR2 reads FQGNSA. Losses at the gene ends were 5 bases for V and 0 bases for J; bases not matched to a gene: 8. CDR3 length equals 16 residues. The CDR3 nucleotides read TGTGCCAGCAGCCAAACCGGGACAGGGAGCTCCTACGAGCAGTACTTC. Encoded protein: CASSQTGTGSSYEQYF.

The sample holds a few counts of this clonotype. The genes are TRBV29-1 and TRBJ2-5, with D hard to call. Germline lookup yields CDR1 SQVTM and CDR2 ANQGSEA. The V and J ends lost 3 bases and 8 bases respectively, with 7 bases between them. The CDR3 sequence is 10 residues long. The CDR3 protein is CSVEERTQYF. The CDR3 region has the DNA TGCAGCGTTGAGGAGAGAACCCAGTACTTC.

V usage is TRBV10-1 and J usage is TRBJ2-5; D not resolved. The V gene lost 3 bases and the J gene lost 2 bases, with 7 bases spanning the gap. The CDR3 sequence is 13 residues long. Germline V gene data show CDR1 as WNHNN and CDR2 as SYGVQD (reference sequence). The CDR3 sequence is CASSDPRQETQYF. The DNA for the CDR3 is TGCGCCAGCAGTGACCCAAGACAAGAGACCCAGTACTTC.

The chain employs TRBV19 and TRBJ2-1, with 15 bases that match TRBD2. The V gene end was trimmed by 5 bases and the J gene end by 8 bases; junction bases not matched to a gene: 4. The germline V gene has CDR1 LNHDA and CDR2 SQIVND (reference sequence). The CDR3 is made up of 15 amino acids. CDR3 residues: CASSARTSGRDEQFF. In nucleotides, the CDR3 is TGTGCCAGTAGTGCCCGGACTAGCGGGAGGGATGAGCAGTTCTTC.

V and J are TRBV18 and TRBJ1-5; D unclear. This CDR3 has 14 amino acids. Trimming took off 2 bases at V and 2 bases at J, with 7 bases between the two ends. Germline-derived CDR1 and CDR2 are KGHSH and LQKENI. DNA of the CDR3: TGTGCCAGCTCACCAACGGACGGCAATCAGCCCCAGCATTTT. Amino acid sequence: CASSPTDGNQPQHF.

Only a few counts were recorded for this clonotype. CDR3 sequence reads: CASSLRAGEKNTEAFF. The CDR3 nucleotides are TGTGCCAGCAGCTTAAGGGCAGGGGAAAAGAACACTGAAGCTTTCTTT. This chain uses TRBV11-2 with TRBJ1-1, with D perhaps TRBD1 (6 bases). CDR3 length: 16 residues. The V and J ends lost 2 bases and 1 base respectively, with 14 bases between them. Germline CDR1 SGHAT, CDR2 FQNNGV.

This clonotype has at least ten counts. This rearrangement joins TRBV12-3 or TRBV12-4 to TRBJ1-2; TRBD1 is a possible D gene (6 bases). The CDR3 has 14 residues. V lost 8 bases, J lost 8 bases, and 21 bases lay in between. In DNA, the CDR3 is TGTGCCAGCGGCACTGGAGGGGGGGCAGACGGCTACACCTTC. Translated, it gives CASGTGGGADGYTF.